This T cell receptor (beta chain) was sequenced for a study of shared clonotypes between healthy human individuals. Regarding the study as a whole: Researchers found naive subsets generally carried larger estimated richness than memory subsets.

An assay was performed, and its level was deep. The table came from immunoSEQ multiplex PCR; TCRdb's copy has only in-frame clones and leaves some out. The repertoire holds about 640,000 clones, with about two thirds as singletons. Donors were healthy HIV-negative adults without recent acute infections or vaccinations. The CDR3 is 15 amino acids. The germline CDR1 and CDR2 sequences are SGHRS and YFSETQ. After removal of 0 bases from V and 2 bases from J, the junction contained 2 bases not matched to a gene. There are a few counts of this clone. Antigen specificity is unknown. Other DNA sequences within the sample encode an identical CDR3.

Sequencing input: memory CD4+ T cells sorted from blood. Regarding subset: CD45RA-negative fraction. This receptor was identified in a woman in her 30s in good health. The chain carries TRBV5-1 and TRBJ1-2, with 9 positions matching TRBD1. The CDR3 loop reads CASSLAGQGNYGYTF. CDR3 coding DNA: TGCGCCAGCAGCTTGGCCGGACAGGGGAACTATGGCTACACCTTC.